This paragraph covers one T cell receptor beta chain sequence. Germline lookup yields CDR1 SGHRS and CDR2 YFSETQ. V was cut by 2 bases and J by 10 bases, with 16 bases left in between. The CDR3 length is 15 residues. The data are from a study of blood T cell repertoires in COVID-19. Original handling: Reference gene primer amplification yielded estimated nucleated cell counts. The method was immunoSEQ multiplex PCR; TCRdb's version includes in-frame clones alone and lacks a portion of them. The V and J calls and clone size come from that table; D and trimming were worked out from the DNA. The sample includes 150,000 or so clones, roughly four fifths seen only once; the top ten take about 10%.

The genes are TRBV5-1 and TRBJ1-6; D not certain. The sequencing sample was made of PBMCs or T cells enriched from blood (not recorded which). The TCR originated in a man aged 50 to 59 who had recovered from COVID-19. DNA of the CDR3: TGCGCCAGCAGCTTTGGTGCTCGGGAGCGGTCACCCCTCCACTTT. Translation gives CASSFGARERSPLHF.